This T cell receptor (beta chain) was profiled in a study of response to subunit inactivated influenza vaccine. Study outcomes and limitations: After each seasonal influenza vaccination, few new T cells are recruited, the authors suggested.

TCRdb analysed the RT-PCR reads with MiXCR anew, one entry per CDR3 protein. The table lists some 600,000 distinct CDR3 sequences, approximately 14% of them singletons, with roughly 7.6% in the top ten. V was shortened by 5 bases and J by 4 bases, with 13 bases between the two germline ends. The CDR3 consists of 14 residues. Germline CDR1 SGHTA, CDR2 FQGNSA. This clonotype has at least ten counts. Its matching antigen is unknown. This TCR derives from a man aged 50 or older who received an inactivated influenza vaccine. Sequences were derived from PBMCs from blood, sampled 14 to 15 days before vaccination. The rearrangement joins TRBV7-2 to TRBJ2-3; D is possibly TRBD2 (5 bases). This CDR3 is CASSPADPPDTQYF. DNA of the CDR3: TGTGCCAGCAGCCCAGCGGACCCCCCAGATACGCAGTATTTT.